This T cell receptor beta chain was observed in a study of control samples from healthy donors and cancer patients. Method: immunoSEQ multiplex PCR; TCRdb's copy keeps in-frame clones and lacks some. The sample shows over 40,000 clones, around nine tenths of them seen only once. The V and J ends lost 4 bases and 2 bases, in that order; junction bases with no gene match: 10. Germline CDR1 is SGHTA and CDR2 is FQGNSA. This CDR3 contains 17 residues. The chain carries TRBV7-2 and TRBJ2-1; TRBD2 matches at 8 bases. The sequencing input was PBMCs. The receptor's source is a man aged 45-60 years with head and neck cancer. CDR3 loop: CASSSQGGGPPYNEQFF. The CDR3 bases are TGTGCCAGCAGCTCACAAGGCGGGGGGCCTCCCTACAATGAGCAGTTCTTC.